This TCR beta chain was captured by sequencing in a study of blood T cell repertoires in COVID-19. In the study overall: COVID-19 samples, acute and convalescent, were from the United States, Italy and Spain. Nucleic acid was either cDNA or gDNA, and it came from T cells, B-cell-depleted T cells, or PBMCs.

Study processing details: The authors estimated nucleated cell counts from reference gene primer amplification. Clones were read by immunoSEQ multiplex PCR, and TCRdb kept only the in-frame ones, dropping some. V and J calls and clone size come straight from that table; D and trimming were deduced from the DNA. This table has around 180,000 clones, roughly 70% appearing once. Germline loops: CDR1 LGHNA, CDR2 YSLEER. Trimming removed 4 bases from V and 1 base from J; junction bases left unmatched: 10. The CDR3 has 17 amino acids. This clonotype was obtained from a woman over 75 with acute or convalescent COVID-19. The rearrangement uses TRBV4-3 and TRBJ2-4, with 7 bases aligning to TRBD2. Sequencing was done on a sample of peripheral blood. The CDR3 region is CASSRGGWDQAKNIQYF. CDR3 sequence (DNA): TGCGCCAGCAGCCGGGGAGGGTGGGATCAGGCCAAAAACATTCAGTACTTC.